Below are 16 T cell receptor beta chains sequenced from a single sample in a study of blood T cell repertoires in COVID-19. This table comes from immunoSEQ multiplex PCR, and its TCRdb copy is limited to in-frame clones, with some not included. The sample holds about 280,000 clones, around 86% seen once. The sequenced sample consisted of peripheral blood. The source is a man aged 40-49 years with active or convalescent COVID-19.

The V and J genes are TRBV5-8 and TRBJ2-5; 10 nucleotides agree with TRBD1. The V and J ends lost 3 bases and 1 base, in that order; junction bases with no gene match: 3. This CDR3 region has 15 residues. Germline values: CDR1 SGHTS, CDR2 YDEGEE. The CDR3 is CASSYGTGVQETQYF. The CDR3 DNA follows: TGTGCCAGCAGCTATGGGACAGGGGTCCAAGAGACCCAGTACTTC.

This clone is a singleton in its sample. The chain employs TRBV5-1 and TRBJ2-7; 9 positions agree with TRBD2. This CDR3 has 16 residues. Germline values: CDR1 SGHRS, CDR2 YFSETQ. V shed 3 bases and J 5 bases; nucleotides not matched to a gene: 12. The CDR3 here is CASSSWAVAGVNEQYF. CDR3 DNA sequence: TGCGCCAGCAGCTCCTGGGCGGTAGCGGGAGTAAACGAGCAGTACTTC.

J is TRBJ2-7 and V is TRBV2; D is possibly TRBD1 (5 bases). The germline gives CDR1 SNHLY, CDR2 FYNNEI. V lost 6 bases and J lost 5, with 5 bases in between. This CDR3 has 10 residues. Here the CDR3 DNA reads TGTGCCAGCAGGACAGACGAGCAGTACTTC. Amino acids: CASRTDEQYF.

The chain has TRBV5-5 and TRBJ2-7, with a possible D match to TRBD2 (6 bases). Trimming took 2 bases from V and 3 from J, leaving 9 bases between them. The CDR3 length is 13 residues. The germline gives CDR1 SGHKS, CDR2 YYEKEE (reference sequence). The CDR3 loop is CASSFQEGYEQYF. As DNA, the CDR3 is TGTGCCAGCAGCTTCCAGGAGGGCTACGAGCAGTACTTC.

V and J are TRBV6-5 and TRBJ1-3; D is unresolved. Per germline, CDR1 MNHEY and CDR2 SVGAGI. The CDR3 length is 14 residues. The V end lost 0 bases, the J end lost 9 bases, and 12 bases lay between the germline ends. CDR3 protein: CASSYSRERGTIYF. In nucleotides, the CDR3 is TGTGCCAGCAGTTACTCGAGGGAACGGGGCACCATATATTTT.

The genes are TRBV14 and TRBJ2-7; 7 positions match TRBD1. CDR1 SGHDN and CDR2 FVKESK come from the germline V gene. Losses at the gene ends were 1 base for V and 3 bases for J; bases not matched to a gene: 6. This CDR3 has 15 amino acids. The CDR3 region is CASSQVGTDYYEQYF. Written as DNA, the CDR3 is TGTGCCAGCAGCCAAGTAGGGACAGACTACTACGAGCAGTACTTC.

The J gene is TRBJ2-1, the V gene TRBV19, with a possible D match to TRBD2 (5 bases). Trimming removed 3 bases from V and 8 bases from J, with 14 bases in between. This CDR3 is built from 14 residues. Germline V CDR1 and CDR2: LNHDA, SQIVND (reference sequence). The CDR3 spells CASSMVMGSDEQFF. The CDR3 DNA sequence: TGTGCCAGTAGTATGGTAATGGGGAGCGATGAGCAGTTCTTC.

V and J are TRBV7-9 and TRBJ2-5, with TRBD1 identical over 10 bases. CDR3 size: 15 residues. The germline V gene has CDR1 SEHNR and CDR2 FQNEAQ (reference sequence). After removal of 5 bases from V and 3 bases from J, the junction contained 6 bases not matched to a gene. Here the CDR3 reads CASSLAGTGEETQYF. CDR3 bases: TGTGCCAGCAGCCTGGCGGGGACAGGGGAAGAGACCCAGTACTTC.

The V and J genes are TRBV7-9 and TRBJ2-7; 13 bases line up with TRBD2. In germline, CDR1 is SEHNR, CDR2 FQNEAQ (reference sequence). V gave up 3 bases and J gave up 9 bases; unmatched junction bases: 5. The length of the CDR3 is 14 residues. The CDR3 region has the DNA TGTGCCAGCAGCTTCGAAGGGACTAGCGGGATGCAGTACTTC. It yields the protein CASSFEGTSGMQYF.

CDR3 sequence reads: CASSRLAGDTDTQYF. As DNA, the CDR3 is TGTGCCAGCAGTCGGCTAGCGGGGGACACAGATACGCAGTATTTT. This chain joins TRBV27 and TRBJ2-3; 10 positions agree with TRBD2. V shed 5 bases and J 2 bases; nucleotides not matched to a gene: 4. The V gene's germline CDR1 is MNHEY and CDR2 SMNVEV (reference sequence). The CDR3 totals 15 residues.

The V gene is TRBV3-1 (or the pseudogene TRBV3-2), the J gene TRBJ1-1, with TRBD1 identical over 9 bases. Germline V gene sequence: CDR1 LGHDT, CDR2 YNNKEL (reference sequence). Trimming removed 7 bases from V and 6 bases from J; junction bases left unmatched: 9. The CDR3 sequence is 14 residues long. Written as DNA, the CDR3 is TGTGCCAGCACCCCTCCGGGACAGGGAGCTGAAGCTTTCTTT. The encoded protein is CASTPPGQGAEAFF.

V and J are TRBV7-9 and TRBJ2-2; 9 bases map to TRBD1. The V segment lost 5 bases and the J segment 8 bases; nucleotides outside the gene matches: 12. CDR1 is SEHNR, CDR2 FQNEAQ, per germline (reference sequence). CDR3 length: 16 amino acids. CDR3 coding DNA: TGTGCCAGCAGCCTCCGGCCCGGACAGGGGTATGGGGAGCTGTTTTTT. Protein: CASSLRPGQGYGELFF. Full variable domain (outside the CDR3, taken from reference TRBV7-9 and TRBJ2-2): DTGVSQNPRHKITKRGQNVTFRCDPISEHNRLYWYRQTLGQGPEFLTYFQNEAQLEKSRLLSDRFSAERPKGSFSTLEIQRTEQGDSAMYLCASSLRPGQGYGELFFGEGSRLTVL.

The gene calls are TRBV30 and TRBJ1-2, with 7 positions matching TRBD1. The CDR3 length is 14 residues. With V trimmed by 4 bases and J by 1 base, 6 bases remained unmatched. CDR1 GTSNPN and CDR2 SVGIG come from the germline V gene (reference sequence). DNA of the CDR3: TGTGCCTGGACCCGACGGGACAGTAACTATGGCTACACCTTC. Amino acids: CAWTRRDSNYGYTF. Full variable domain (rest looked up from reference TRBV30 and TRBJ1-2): SQTIHQWPATLVQPVGSPLSLECTVEGTSNPNLYWYRQAAGRGLQLLFYSVGIGQISSEVPQNLSASRPQDRQFILSSKKLLLSDSGFYLCAWTRRDSNYGYTFGSGTRLTVV.

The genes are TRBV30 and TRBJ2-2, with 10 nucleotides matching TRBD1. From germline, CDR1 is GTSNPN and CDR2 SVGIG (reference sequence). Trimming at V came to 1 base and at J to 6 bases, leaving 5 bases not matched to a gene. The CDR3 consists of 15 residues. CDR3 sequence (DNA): TGTGCCTGGAGTGAAGGACAGGGGGTTCCCGGGGAGCTGTTTTTT. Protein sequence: CAWSEGQGVPGELFF.

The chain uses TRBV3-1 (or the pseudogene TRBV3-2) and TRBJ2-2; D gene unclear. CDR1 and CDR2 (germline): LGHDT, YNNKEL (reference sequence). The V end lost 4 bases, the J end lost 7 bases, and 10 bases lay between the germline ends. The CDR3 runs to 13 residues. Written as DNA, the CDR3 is TGTGCCAGCAGCCTTTACGACATCGGGGAGCTGTTTTTT. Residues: CASSLYDIGELFF.

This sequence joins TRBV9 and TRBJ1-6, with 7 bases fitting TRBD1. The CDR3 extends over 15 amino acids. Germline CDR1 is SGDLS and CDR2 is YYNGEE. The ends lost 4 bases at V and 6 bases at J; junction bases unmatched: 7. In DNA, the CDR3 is TGTGCCAGCAGCAACACAGGGGTGGTTAATTCACCCCTCCACTTT. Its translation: CASSNTGVVNSPLHF.